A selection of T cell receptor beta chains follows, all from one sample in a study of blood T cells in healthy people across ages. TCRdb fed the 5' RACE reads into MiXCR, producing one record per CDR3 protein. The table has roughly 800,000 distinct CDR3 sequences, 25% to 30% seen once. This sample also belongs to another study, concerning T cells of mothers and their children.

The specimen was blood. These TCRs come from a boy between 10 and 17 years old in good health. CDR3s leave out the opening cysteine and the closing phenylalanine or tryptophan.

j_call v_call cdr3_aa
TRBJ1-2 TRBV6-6 ASSYQGPPGGGYT
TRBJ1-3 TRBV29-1 SVEQYSGNTIY
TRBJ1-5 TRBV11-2 ASSLGEQPQH
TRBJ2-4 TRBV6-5 ASSRQGEVQY
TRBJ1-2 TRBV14 ASSQDYYPGGSYGYT
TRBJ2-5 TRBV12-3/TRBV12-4 ASSRGTRGETQY
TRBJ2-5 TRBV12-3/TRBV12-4 ASSLSSGRQETQY
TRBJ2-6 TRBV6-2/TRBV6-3 ASNSGANVLT
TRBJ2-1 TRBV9 ASSVGDRNNEQF
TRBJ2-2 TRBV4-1 ASSPPGGNTGELF
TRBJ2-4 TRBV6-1 ASSDWTGLAKNIQY
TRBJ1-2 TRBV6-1 ASSEADGSYYGYT
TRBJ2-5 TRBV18 ASSPLGKETQY
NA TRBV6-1 ASSEGSNYEQY
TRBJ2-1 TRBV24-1 ATSDPRPSGGFSYNEQF
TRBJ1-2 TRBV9 ASSVEPGAPYGYT
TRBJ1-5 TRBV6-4 ASFQPQH
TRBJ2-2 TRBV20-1 SARDMRQNTGELF
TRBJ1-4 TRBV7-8 ASSLQRTNEKLF
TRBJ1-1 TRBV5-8 ASSDDRGPLEAF
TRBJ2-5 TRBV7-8 ASSLPPLGTLY
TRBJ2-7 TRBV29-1 SVEGIGSYEQY